What follows are 26 T cell receptor beta chains derived from one specimen sequenced in a study of cytomegalovirus exposure and HLA in healthy donors. Measured with immunoSEQ multiplex PCR; TCRdb has only the in-frame clones, and not every one. This sample carries 90,000 to 130,000 clones, roughly 90% of them seen once, and the ten largest clones take about 2%. The sample was PBMCs. The receptor source for this set is a woman younger than 35 in good health and CMV-seronegative.

The count of this clone is one. The V gene is TRBV15, the J gene TRBJ2-7; TRBD1 matches 9 bases. From germline, CDR1 is LNHNV and CDR2 YYDKDF (reference sequence). V lost 5 bases and J lost 0; bases outside the gene matches: 5. The CDR3 runs to 15 residues. DNA of the CDR3: TGTGCCACCAGCGGATCGGACAGGGGCTCCTACGAGCAGTACTTC. Translated: CATSGSDRGSYEQYF.

CDR3 protein: CASSLVEMNTEAFF. The CDR3 coding sequence is TGTGCCAGCAGCTTGGTAGAGATGAACACTGAAGCTTTCTTT. The chain is built from TRBV5-4 and TRBJ1-1; D gene ambiguous. The germline CDR1 and CDR2 sequences are SGHNT and YYREEE (reference sequence). This CDR3 has 14 residues. Trimming cost V 0 bases and J 0 bases, with 6 bases left between them.

In nucleotides, the CDR3 is TGTGCCACCCAATCCGGGAGAAACTATGGCTACACCTTC. As protein: CATQSGRNYGYTF. The J gene is TRBJ1-2, the V gene TRBV28; D gene uncertain. Germline loops: CDR1 MDHEN, CDR2 SYDVKM. V was clipped by 10 bases and J by 2 bases, with 14 bases between them. This CDR3 spans 13 amino acids.

This chain joins TRBV7-6 and TRBJ1-1; 8 bases fit TRBD1. The germline V gene encodes CDR1 SGHVS and CDR2 FNYEAQ. The CDR3 runs to 15 residues. V lost 2 bases and J lost 3; bases outside the gene matches: 5. The DNA for the CDR3 is TGTGCCAGCAGCTTATTCCCGGGACAGGACACTGAAGCTTTCTTT. This sequence encodes CASSLFPGQDTEAFF.

The chain combines TRBV4-3 with TRBJ1-2, with unresolved D. Between the trimmed V and J ends, which lost 0 bases and 4 bases, there was a span of 12 bases. The V gene's germline CDR1 is LGHNA and CDR2 YSLEER. This CDR3 is 15 amino acids long. The CDR3 loop reads CASSQEAGTPYGYTF. In DNA form, the CDR3 reads TGCGCCAGCAGCCAAGAGGCGGGAACTCCCTATGGCTACACCTTC.

This clone came up once. The genes are TRBV7-2 and TRBJ1-1; D possibly corresponds to TRBD1 (6 bases). Germline V gene data show CDR1 as SGHTA and CDR2 as FQGNSA. V gave up 6 bases and J gave up 11 bases, with 22 bases separating them. The CDR3 extends over 14 amino acids. The chain's CDR3 is CASSPGTMMNGAFF. The CDR3, as DNA: TGTGCCAGCAGTCCCGGGACAATGATGAATGGGGCTTTCTTT.

The chain uses TRBV27 and TRBJ2-7; TRBD2 aligns across 11 bases. After removal of 8 bases from V and 0 bases from J, the junction contained 15 bases not matched to a gene. Germline values: CDR1 MNHEY, CDR2 SMNVEV (reference sequence). This CDR3 region has 18 residues. DNA for the CDR3: TGTGCCAGCTATGGTGGTAGCGGGGGGGCGCCGAGCTCCTACGAGCAGTACTTC. Protein: CASYGGSGGAPSSYEQYF.

The chain is built from TRBV28 and TRBJ1-2; 9 bases map to TRBD1. Germline V lookup: CDR1 MDHEN, CDR2 SYDVKM. The CDR3 consists of 18 residues. The V gene end was trimmed by 3 bases and the J gene end by 3 bases; junction bases not matched to a gene: 14. CDR3 loop: CASSFYFWSQGADYGYTF. CDR3 bases: TGTGCCAGCAGTTTCTATTTTTGGTCACAGGGGGCGGACTATGGCTACACCTTC.

The genes are TRBV25-1 and TRBJ1-6; TRBD1 matches at 7 bases. CDR3 length equals 17 residues. Looked up from germline, CDR1 is MGHDK and CDR2 is SYGVNS. The V gene end was trimmed by 3 bases and the J gene end by 7 bases; junction bases not matched to a gene: 12. CDR3: CASSDGEIRGRNSPLHF. DNA for the CDR3: TGTGCCAGCAGTGACGGAGAAATTAGGGGGCGAAATTCACCCCTCCACTTT.

The J gene is TRBJ2-7, the V gene TRBV20-1; D possibly corresponds to TRBD1 (5 bases). The V gene's germline CDR1 is DFQATT and CDR2 SNEGSKA (reference sequence). This CDR3 has 11 residues. Trimming took off 1 base at V and 6 bases at J, with 7 bases between the two ends. CDR3 region: CSARGRGEQYF. CDR3 coding DNA: TGCAGTGCTAGAGGAAGGGGCGAGCAGTACTTC.

The chain links TRBV4-1 to TRBJ1-2; D possibly corresponds to TRBD1 (5 bases). This CDR3 is 15 amino acids long. Germline V gene lookup returns CDR1 MGHRA and CDR2 YSYEKL. Trimming removed 1 base at V and 0 bases at J, with 9 bases between. CDR3 DNA sequence: TGCGCCAGCAGCCAAGTTACAGGTACTAACTATGGCTACACCTTC. It specifies CASSQVTGTNYGYTF.

The chain couples TRBV7-2 to TRBJ2-7; 7 nucleotides agree with TRBD1. V trimming: 9 bases; J trimming: 1 base; junction bases outside the gene matches: 12. Looked up from germline, CDR1 is SGHTA and CDR2 is FQGNSA. CDR3 length: 15 amino acids. In nucleotides, the CDR3 is TGTGCCAGTCTAGCCCGTGGGACAGAGTCCTACGAGCAGTACTTC. Its translation is CASLARGTESYEQYF. Drawing the rest from reference TRBV7-2 and TRBJ2-7, the complete variable domain is GAGVSQSPSNKVTEKGKDVELRCDPISGHTALYWYRQSLGQGLEFLIYFQGNSAPDKSGLPSDRFSAERTGGSVSTLTIQRTQQEDSAVYLCASLARGTESYEQYFGPGTRLTVT.

The CDR3 protein is CASSQSGTGSEQYF. CDR3 sequence (DNA): TGCGCCAGCAGCCAGTCCGGGACAGGGAGCGAGCAGTACTTC. The rearrangement joins TRBV4-3 to TRBJ2-7; 9 bases map to TRBD1. The CDR3 totals 14 residues. The germline V gene encodes CDR1 LGHNA and CDR2 YSLEER. Losses at the gene ends were 3 bases for V and 6 bases for J; bases not matched to a gene: 6.

The genes are TRBV19 and TRBJ1-1; D possibly corresponds to TRBD1 (6 bases). This CDR3 is 15 amino acids long. V lost 5 bases, J lost 2 bases, and 15 bases lay in between. CDR1 LNHDA and CDR2 SQIVND come from the germline V gene (reference sequence). CDR3 region: CASSPWGHVNTEAFF. Here the CDR3 DNA reads TGTGCCAGTAGTCCCTGGGGACATGTAAACACTGAAGCTTTCTTT.

J is TRBJ1-2 and V is TRBV4-1; TRBD1 is a possible D gene (6 bases). The germline V and J ends were trimmed by 1 base and 2 bases, with 17 bases remaining between them. The CDR3 has 17 residues. Germline CDR1 is MGHRA and CDR2 is YSYEKL. This chain's CDR3 is CASSQVTYSTGNYGYTF. CDR3 nucleotide sequence: TGCGCCAGCAGCCAAGTCACCTATTCAACAGGGAACTATGGCTACACCTTC.

V gene TRBV5-1 combines with J gene TRBJ1-5; 7 bases are shared with TRBD1. The V segment lost 0 bases and the J segment 0 bases; nucleotides outside the gene matches: 9. Germline CDR1 reads SGHRS; CDR2 reads YFSETQ. The CDR3 contains 18 residues. CDR3 sequence (DNA): TGCGCCAGCAGCTTGGAAGCGACAGGGACCTATAGCAATCAGCCCCAGCATTTT. Translated, it gives CASSLEATGTYSNQPQHF.

This clone was found a few times. This chain joins TRBV6-1 and TRBJ2-2, with D unresolved. Germline CDR1 reads MNHNS; CDR2 reads SASEGT. The CDR3 totals 15 residues. The V end was cut by 1 base, the J end by 8 bases, with 14 bases between. The CDR3 loop reads CASSEGAWFGGELFF. The CDR3 nucleotides are TGTGCCAGCAGTGAAGGAGCATGGTTCGGGGGGGAGCTGTTTTTT.

The V gene is TRBV15, the J gene TRBJ2-2, with D maybe TRBD2 (6 bases). From germline, CDR1 is LNHNV and CDR2 YYDKDF (reference sequence). The V end lost 5 bases, the J end lost 6 bases, and 16 bases lay between the germline ends. The CDR3 extends over 15 amino acids. The CDR3 nucleotides read TGTGCCACCAGCGGGGGGTTTGGGGCCGCCGGGGAGCTGTTTTTT. Its translation: CATSGGFGAAGELFF.

This chain uses TRBV6-4 with TRBJ2-3; 11 nucleotides align to TRBD2. Germline loops: CDR1 MRHNA, CDR2 SNTAGT. V dropped 4 bases and J dropped 4; count of bases not matched to a gene: 4. The CDR3 is 15 amino acids. Here the CDR3 reads CASSAGSGRADTQYF. In DNA, the CDR3 is TGTGCCAGCAGTGCGGGTAGCGGGAGGGCAGATACGCAGTATTTT.

The rearrangement joins TRBV19 to TRBJ2-7, with a possible D match to TRBD1 (6 bases). Germline CDR1 is LNHDA and CDR2 is SQIVND (reference sequence). V was pared by 2 bases and J by 4 bases, with 15 bases between. The CDR3 is 15 amino acids. The CDR3 loop is CASSITGILGYEQYF. In DNA, the CDR3 is TGTGCCAGTAGTATAACAGGGATACTAGGATACGAGCAGTACTTC. Using reference TRBV19 and TRBJ2-7 for the parts outside the CDR3, the full variable domain is DGGITQSPKYLFRKEGQNVTLSCEQNLNHDAMYWYRQDPGQGLRLIYYSQIVNDFQKGDIAEGYSVSREKKESFPLTVTSAQKNPTAFYLCASSITGILGYEQYFGPGTRLTVT.

The V call is TRBV23-1, the J call TRBJ2-7; 10 bases are a match to TRBD1. TRBV23-1 qualifies as an ORF whose function is uncertain. The CDR3 sequence is 16 residues long. V lost 6 bases and J lost 12; bases outside the gene matches: 20. CDR3 sequence: CASSTPATGGDYPRYF. CDR3 DNA: TGCGCCAGCAGCACACCCGCGACAGGGGGCGACTACCCTCGGTACTTC.

The V and J genes are TRBV5-6 and TRBJ1-1; D uncertain. CDR1 SGHDT and CDR2 YYEEEE come from the germline V gene. The CDR3 has 16 amino acids. Trimming stripped 2 bases from V and 3 bases from J, with 17 bases between. CDR3 bases: TGTGCCAGCAGCTTACGGACTTACCTTAGGGACACTGAAGCTTTCTTT. Its translation is CASSLRTYLRDTEAFF. The full variable domain, with the rest looked up from reference TRBV5-6 and TRBJ1-1, is DAGVTQSPTHLIKTRGQQVTLRCSPKSGHDTVSWYQQALGQGPQFIFQYYEEEERQRGNFPDRFSGHQFPNYSSELNVNALLLGDSALYLCASSLRTYLRDTEAFFGQGTRLTVV.

CDR3 nucleotides: TGCGCCAGCAGCCACCCAGGACTGGCGCGGGGTAAGAACCAAGAGACCCAGTACTTC. Its protein product is CASSHPGLARGKNQETQYF. The chain employs TRBV4-1 and TRBJ2-5; the D gene is possibly TRBD2 (6 bases). Germline V gene sequence: CDR1 MGHRA, CDR2 YSYEKL. The CDR3 totals 19 residues. V lost 3 bases and J 0 bases, leaving 23 bases between the germline ends.

This sequence joins TRBV18 and TRBJ1-2, with TRBD1 matching 7 bases. Looked up from germline, CDR1 is KGHSH and CDR2 is LQKENI. This CDR3 spans 15 amino acids. The J segment lost 5 bases and the V segment lost 2 bases, leaving 8 bases of the junction unmatched. CDR3 DNA sequence: TGTGCCAGCTCACCAACACAGGGGTCGGATTATGGCTACACCTTC. It encodes CASSPTQGSDYGYTF.

The V and J genes are TRBV4-3 and TRBJ2-1; D is uncertain. V was pared by 4 bases and J by 4 bases, with 8 bases between. Germline-derived CDR1 and CDR2 are LGHNA and YSLEER. The CDR3 runs 13 residues. Written as DNA, the CDR3 is TGCGCCAGCAGCCCAGACCTTTACAATGAGCAGTTCTTC. This sequence encodes CASSPDLYNEQFF.

This chain joins TRBV6-5 and TRBJ2-7; no clear D. The CDR3 spans 12 residues. With 4 bases removed from V and 0 bases from J, the gap between germline ends came to 4 bases. The germline CDR1 and CDR2 sequences are MNHEY and SVGAGI. The CDR3 loop is CASSSLSYEQYF. CDR3 in DNA: TGTGCCAGCAGTTCCCTCTCCTACGAGCAGTACTTC.